The 29 T cell receptor beta chains below were found in one sample sequenced in a study of technical replicates of blood from several donors. Only in-frame clones appear in the TCRdb table, and some are missing; sequencing was by immunoSEQ multiplex PCR. The sample records roughly 90,000 clones, about 96% being singletons. Source material: T cells isolated from PBMCs. All receptors derive from a human donor in good health.

The rearrangement links TRBV21-1 to TRBJ1-3; the D call of TRBD1 is as the table states it, not checked on the DNA. TRBV21-1 is a pseudogene. The CDR3 is 14 residues long. The CDR3 spells CASSKEQYVGTIYF. In DNA, the CDR3 is TGTGCCAGCAGCAAAGAACAGTATGTGGGCACCATATATTTT.

The rearrangement joins TRBV4-1 to TRBJ2-3; weak D call: TRBD1 (6 bases). The CDR3 spans 16 residues. Germline values: CDR1 MGHRA, CDR2 YSYEKL. Trimming removed 0 bases at V and 4 bases at J, with 14 bases between. CDR3 protein: CASSQEGARWADTQYF. The CDR3 DNA reads as TGCGCCAGCAGCCAAGAGGGGGCGCGTTGGGCAGATACGCAGTATTTT.

The chain couples TRBV2 to TRBJ1-1; D is ambiguous. Germline values: CDR1 SNHLY, CDR2 FYNNEI. V was clipped by 6 bases and J by 5 bases, with 19 bases between them. The CDR3 spans 15 residues. The CDR3 loop reads CASRPSSLRGTEAFF. As DNA, the CDR3 is TGTGCCAGCAGACCCTCCTCCCTCCGGGGTACTGAAGCTTTCTTT.

The chain uses TRBV6-5 and TRBJ2-1; TRBD2 is a possible D gene (5 bases). The CDR3 spans 12 residues. CDR1 and CDR2 (germline): MNHEY, SVGAGI. Trimming stripped 5 bases from V and 8 bases from J, with 10 bases between. This chain's CDR3 is CASSRGLDEQFF. CDR3 DNA sequence: TGTGCCAGCAGTCGAGGGTTGGATGAGCAGTTCTTC.

The genes are TRBV27 and TRBJ2-1, with a possible D match to TRBD1 (5 bases). In germline, CDR1 is MNHEY, CDR2 SMNVEV (reference sequence). Trimming stripped 2 bases from V and 1 base from J, with 9 bases between. This CDR3 spans 15 amino acids. As DNA, the CDR3 is TGTGCCAGCAGTTTAAGGCAGGGATCCTACAATGAGCAGTTCTTC. The encoded protein is CASSLRQGSYNEQFF.

The rearrangement links TRBV9 to TRBJ2-2, with D possibly TRBD1 on 6 matching bases. The CDR3 spans 17 residues. V lost 4 bases, J lost 0 bases, and 16 bases lay in between. Germline-derived CDR1 and CDR2 are SGDLS and YYNGEE. CDR3 amino acids: CASSSRTDNPNTGELFF. DNA for the CDR3: TGTGCCAGCAGCTCCCGGACAGATAACCCGAACACCGGGGAGCTGTTTTTT.

CDR3 sequence (DNA): TGTGCCACCGAAAAGCGGGAGATTATTCTTGAGCAGTTCTTC. Protein: CATEKREIILEQFF. The rearrangement uses TRBV19 and TRBJ2-1, with 8 bases aligning to TRBD2. V lost 10 bases and J lost 9; bases outside the gene matches: 14. The CDR3 length is 14 residues. The germline V gene encodes CDR1 LNHDA and CDR2 SQIVND (reference sequence).

The chain employs TRBV9 and TRBJ2-1; the match to TRBD2 covers 10 bases. V trimming: 0 bases; J trimming: 4 bases; junction bases outside the gene matches: 4. The length of the CDR3 is 16 residues. Germline V CDR1 and CDR2: SGDLS, YYNGEE. The CDR3 nucleotides are TGTGCCAGCAGCGTAGCTACGACTAGCGGGTACAATGAGCAGTTCTTC. Protein: CASSVATTSGYNEQFF.

This clone was counted a few times. The V call is TRBV11-2, the J call TRBJ1-1, with D maybe TRBD1 (6 bases). Germline CDR1 reads SGHAT; CDR2 reads FQNNGV. The CDR3 totals 14 residues. V was trimmed by 5 bases and J by 2 bases, leaving 12 bases between them. Here the CDR3 DNA reads TGTGCCAGCAGCCAATTCAGGGGTAACACTGAAGCTTTCTTT. This translates into CASSQFRGNTEAFF.

CDR3 residues: CASSEGAGVYEQYF. As DNA, the CDR3 is TGTGCCAGCAGTGAGGGTGCAGGGGTTTACGAGCAGTACTTC. The rearrangement joins TRBV6-1 to TRBJ2-7; perhaps TRBD1 as D (6 bases). V was trimmed by 3 bases and J by 4 bases, leaving 13 bases between them. The CDR3 sequence is 14 residues long. Germline V gene sequence: CDR1 MNHNS, CDR2 SASEGT.

The chain combines TRBV25-1 with TRBJ2-7; 7 nucleotides align to TRBD1. The CDR3 runs to 14 residues. J lost 2 bases, V lost 8 bases, and 9 bases had no gene match. Germline CDR1 and CDR2: MGHDK and SYGVNS. CDR3 bases: TGTGCCAGCCAGCCCGAACAGGGGCCCTACGAGCAGTACTTC. Its protein product is CASQPEQGPYEQYF.

The chain carries TRBV7-2 and TRBJ2-1; D possibly corresponds to TRBD1 (5 bases). Trimming shortened V by 5 bases and J by 4 bases, and 15 bases separated the two germline ends. The germline V gene has CDR1 SGHTA and CDR2 FQGNSA. The CDR3 has 15 residues. CDR3 protein: CASSVQGGVYNEQFF. CDR3 nucleotides: TGTGCCAGCAGCGTCCAGGGTGGGGTATACAATGAGCAGTTCTTC.

The chain recombines TRBV13 with TRBJ2-4, with D perhaps matching TRBD1 (6 bases). This CDR3 region has 14 residues. The V end was cut by 4 bases, the J end by 1 base, with 8 bases between. The germline gives CDR1 PRHDT, CDR2 FYEKMQ (reference sequence). CDR3 DNA sequence: TGTGCCAGCAGCTGGGACATGGCCAAAAACATTCAGTACTTC. It is translated as CASSWDMAKNIQYF.

J is TRBJ2-5 and V is TRBV28, with 10 positions matching TRBD1. V shed 5 bases, J shed 5 bases, and the junction held 2 bases outside the gene matches. Germline values: CDR1 MDHEN, CDR2 SYDVKM. This CDR3 has 13 residues. The CDR3 coding sequence is TGTGCCAGCAGTGGGGGACAGGGGGAGACCCAGTACTTC. As protein: CASSGGQGETQYF.

The chain has TRBV13 and TRBJ1-2; D gene unclear. V was clipped by 5 bases and J by 14 bases, with 18 bases between them. The CDR3 is 12 amino acids. The germline gives CDR1 PRHDT, CDR2 FYEKMQ (reference sequence). The CDR3 nucleotides read TGTGCCAGCAGCGTCCGAGGACTTTTGGAAACCTTC. Amino acids: CASSVRGLLETF.

The DNA for the CDR3 is TGTGCCAGCAGGCCACAATTTTTTGGAAACACCATATATTTT. This sequence encodes CASRPQFFGNTIYF. V is TRBV27 and J is TRBJ1-3; no reliable D call. Germline-derived CDR1 and CDR2 are MNHEY and SMNVEV (reference sequence). There are 14 residues in the CDR3. The V gene lost 6 bases and the J gene lost 3 bases, with 12 bases spanning the gap.

The chain recombines TRBV18 with TRBJ2-3; TRBD1 matches at 8 bases. V dropped 8 bases and J dropped 1; count of bases not matched to a gene: 2. Germline lookup yields CDR1 KGHSH and CDR2 LQKENI. The CDR3 has 13 amino acids. This CDR3 is CASQGQGTDTQYF. DNA of the CDR3: TGTGCCAGCCAGGGACAGGGCACAGATACGCAGTATTTT.

This clone was found once. The chain employs TRBV29-1 and TRBJ2-1, with D possibly being TRBD2 (6 bases). Germline lookup yields CDR1 SQVTM and CDR2 ANQGSEA. Trimming left V 7 bases short and J 2 bases short, with 15 bases between. CDR3 length: 14 residues. The CDR3, as DNA: TGCAGCGCTCGCCTGGGCGGGGCCTACAATGAGCAGTTCTTC. Protein sequence: CSARLGGAYNEQFF.

V is TRBV7-2 and J is TRBJ2-3; 14 bases fit TRBD2. The length of the CDR3 is 16 residues. Germline loops: CDR1 SGHTA, CDR2 FQGNSA. Losses at the gene ends were 0 bases for V and 4 bases for J; bases not matched to a gene: 0. CDR3 amino acids: CASSLAGLAGADTQYF. The DNA for the CDR3 is TGTGCCAGCAGCTTAGCGGGACTAGCGGGAGCAGATACGCAGTATTTT.

CDR3 sequence (DNA): TGCGCCAGCAGTGGTAGCGGGAGGGATACCTACAATGAGCAGTTCTTC. This sequence encodes CASSGSGRDTYNEQFF. The rearrangement links TRBV10-1 to TRBJ2-1; 11 bases fit TRBD2. The germline CDR1 and CDR2 sequences are WNHNN and SYGVQD (reference sequence). This CDR3 spans 16 amino acids. Trimming removed 4 bases from V and 2 bases from J; junction bases left unmatched: 4.

The rearrangement joins TRBV6-1 to TRBJ2-3, with D possibly being TRBD2 (5 bases). The V gene's germline CDR1 is MNHNS and CDR2 SASEGT. Trimming left V 4 bases short and J 3 bases short, with 8 bases between. This CDR3 contains 13 residues. The chain's CDR3 is CASSVLETDTQYF. CDR3 in DNA: TGTGCCAGCAGTGTACTAGAGACAGATACGCAGTATTTT.

The chain carries TRBV9 and TRBJ2-7, with TRBD1 identical over 12 bases. V lost 1 base, J lost 5 bases, and 4 bases stayed unmatched. The CDR3 has 15 residues. CDR1 and CDR2 from the germline V gene are SGDLS and YYNGEE. CDR3 sequence: CASSVTGTGGNEQYF. CDR3 sequence (DNA): TGTGCCAGCAGCGTAACCGGGACAGGGGGCAACGAGCAGTACTTC.

This chain joins TRBV10-3 and TRBJ2-2, with 10 bases matching TRBD2. The CDR3 contains 18 residues. V trimming: 8 bases; J trimming: 0 bases; junction bases outside the gene matches: 12. The germline CDR1 and CDR2 sequences are ENHRY and SYGVKD. CDR3 region: CAIGSSGSVRANTGELFF. The CDR3 region has the DNA TGTGCCATCGGCTCTAGCGGGAGTGTTCGGGCGAACACCGGGGAGCTGTTTTTT.

The chain employs TRBV28 and TRBJ2-3; the match to TRBD2 covers 12 bases. With V trimmed by 3 bases and J by 3 bases, 10 bases remained unmatched. CDR3 length: 18 amino acids. Germline V lookup: CDR1 MDHEN, CDR2 SYDVKM. CDR3 sequence (DNA): TGTGCCAGCAGTTTTATTCTAGCGGGAGGGCATGCAACAGATACGCAGTATTTT. Translated: CASSFILAGGHATDTQYF.

The genes are TRBV11-1 and TRBJ2-7; the match to TRBD2 covers 7 bases. The germline gives CDR1 SGHAT, CDR2 FQDESV (reference sequence). V was pared by 4 bases and J by 1 base, with 1 base of the junction left unmatched. The CDR3 has 13 residues. The CDR3 reads CASSSGLSYEQYF. As DNA, the CDR3 is TGTGCCAGCAGCTCGGGACTATCCTACGAGCAGTACTTC. The entire variable domain, with the rest obtained from reference TRBV11-1 and TRBJ2-7, is as follows: EAEVAQSPRYKITEKSQAVAFWCDPISGHATLYWYRQILGQGPELLVQFQDESVVDDSQLPKDRFSAERLKGVDSTLKIQPAELGDSAMYLCASSSGLSYEQYFGPGTRLTVT.

The chain uses TRBV13 and TRBJ2-1; 11 bases match TRBD2. V lost 2 bases to trimming and J lost 7 bases; unmatched junction nucleotides: 10. The CDR3 runs to 17 residues. CDR1 is PRHDT, CDR2 FYEKMQ, per germline (reference sequence). The CDR3 nucleotides read TGTGCCAGCAGCTTATACATGACTAGCGGGGTCTTTAATGAGCAGTTCTTC. Protein sequence: CASSLYMTSGVFNEQFF. Variable domain in full (rest from reference TRBV13 and TRBJ2-1): AAGVIQSPRHLIKEKRETATLKCYPIPRHDTVYWYQQGPGQDPQFLISFYEKMQSDKGSIPDRFSAQQFSDYHSELNMSSLELGDSALYFCASSLYMTSGVFNEQFFGPGTRLTVL.

V and J are TRBV6-5 and TRBJ2-7; tentatively, D is TRBD1 (5 bases). Germline-derived CDR1 and CDR2 are MNHEY and SVGAGI. There are 13 residues in the CDR3. Trimming removed 2 bases from V and 2 bases from J, with 7 bases in between. The CDR3 coding sequence is TGTGCCAGCAGTTACGACAGAACCTACGAGCAGTACTTC. Amino acids: CASSYDRTYEQYF.

The chain joins TRBV29-1 to TRBJ2-3; weak D call: TRBD2 (6 bases). CDR1 and CDR2 from the germline V gene are SQVTM and ANQGSEA. The CDR3 consists of 13 residues. Trimming removed 7 bases at V and 2 bases at J, with 13 bases between. In DNA, the CDR3 is TGCAGCGCAGGGACTTACGACACAGATACGCAGTATTTT. Protein product: CSAGTYDTDTQYF.

The chain is built from TRBV6-1 and TRBJ2-1; 11 bases line up with TRBD2. Losses at the gene ends were 9 bases for V and 4 bases for J; bases not matched to a gene: 5. The V gene's germline CDR1 is MNHNS and CDR2 SASEGT. This CDR3 contains 14 residues. CDR3 in amino acids: CASWTSGSYNEQFF. The DNA for the CDR3 is TGTGCCAGTTGGACTAGCGGGTCATACAATGAGCAGTTCTTC.